The sequence of this T cell receptor beta chain was determined in a study of blood T cell repertoires in COVID-19. Sequencing was performed with immunoSEQ multiplex PCR; in TCRdb, only in-frame clones are kept and a portion is missing. Here the sample spans a few hundred thousand clones, approximately 88% being singletons. Researchers sorted participants into cohorts using their self-reported clinical history. V was clipped by 0 bases and J by 4 bases; unmatched bases: 9. CDR3 length: 17 amino acids. Germline values: CDR1 LGHNA, CDR2 YSLEER. The TCR originated in a woman aged 18-30 years who had recovered from COVID-19. The sample was PBMCs or T cells enriched from blood (not recorded which). This rearrangement joins TRBV4-3 to TRBJ2-7, with 10 nucleotides matching TRBD1. The CDR3 DNA follows: TGCGCCAGCAGCCAAGACGAGGCGGGACAGGGGTTGTACGAGCAGTACTTC. It is translated as CASSQDEAGQGLYEQYF.